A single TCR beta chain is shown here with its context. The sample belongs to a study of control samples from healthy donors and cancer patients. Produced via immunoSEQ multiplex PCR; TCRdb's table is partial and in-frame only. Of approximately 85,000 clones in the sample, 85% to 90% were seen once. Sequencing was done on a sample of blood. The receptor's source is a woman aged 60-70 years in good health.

This CDR3 is CASSLGGQGYEQYF. CDR3 coding DNA: TGTGCCAGCAGTTTAGGGGGACAGGGGTACGAGCAGTACTTC. V usage is TRBV27 and J usage is TRBJ2-7, with 10 bases that match TRBD1. V was clipped by 2 bases and J by 4 bases; unmatched bases: 2. The CDR3 runs to 14 residues. Germline CDR1 and CDR2: MNHEY and SMNVEV (reference sequence).